The clone carrying this T cell receptor beta chain was seen repeatedly, ten times or more. The antigen remains unidentified. The CDR3 has 13 amino acids. Germline loops: CDR1 SGHVS, CDR2 FNYEAQ. Trimming stripped 2 bases from V and 2 bases from J, with 6 bases between. The data originate from a study of T cell repertoires in cytomegalovirus infection. Looking at the study overall: A matching HLA type, together with CMV infection, was signaled by public TCR beta signatures.

TCRdb reanalysed the reads using MiXCR and keeps one entry per CDR3 protein. The sample yields about 230,000 distinct CDR3 sequences, 22% seen once. Study conclusions and caveats: CMV-specific HLA-C-restricted TCR beta clonotypes dominated the ex vivo response. Adding up the frequency of public TCR beta families identified people who carried CMV plus the relevant HLA.

This chain joins TRBV7-6 and TRBJ1-2; D is undetermined. This TCR was sampled from a human donor in good health (CMV status not recorded). Some clones in this sample may be carry-over from other donors' samples. The sample was CD8+ T cells from PBMCs. The CDR3 nucleotides are TGTGCCAGCAGCTTACCAGAGAACTATGGCTACACCTTC. Translating gives CASSLPENYGYTF.